These 9 T cell receptor beta chains originate from one sample sequenced in a study of blood T cells in healthy people across ages (dated by TCRdb to between 2015 and 2016). The library was produced with 5' RACE. The reads were generated on an Illumina HiSeq 2500. A second PCR of roughly 6 to 11 cycles was performed with a sample-barcoded 5' primer and a J-beta primer mix. TCRdb took the public reads, trimmed them with fastp at Q25, ran MiXCR for clone calling and kept in-frame beta chains. Every entry covers one CDR3 protein and lists the most common genes and DNA from its rows. Present in this sample are 1.2 million to 1.5 million distinct CDR3 sequences, roughly 40% of which were seen just once. The top ten constitute less than 8% of the sample. Sequencing used blood. The receptors were gathered from a young woman in good health.

This clonotype was detected a few times. The chain links TRBV4-1 to TRBJ2-5, with 7 bases aligning to TRBD2. In germline, CDR1 is MGHRA, CDR2 YSYEKL. J lost 6 bases, V lost 2 bases, and 9 bases had no gene match. The CDR3 is 15 residues long. The CDR3 loop reads CASSQHQAGRKTQYF. CDR3 DNA sequence: TGCGCCAGCAGCCAACACCAAGCGGGACGGAAGACCCAGTACTTC.

The chain has TRBV28 and TRBJ1-2; 7 bases match TRBD1. Trimming cost V 5 bases and J 3 bases; bases outside gene matches: 12. Germline V CDR1 and CDR2: MDHEN, SYDVKM. CDR3 size: 16 residues. The CDR3 sequence is CASSPPLGQTHYGYTF. The DNA of the CDR3 is TGTGCCAGCAGTCCGCCTTTGGGACAGACACACTATGGCTACACCTTC.

The rearrangement uses TRBV7-3 and TRBJ1-6; a weak D match, TRBD1 (5 bases). The CDR3 loop spans 16 amino acids. Germline CDR1 SGHTA, CDR2 FQGTGA. Trimming took 1 base from V and 7 from J, leaving 14 bases between them. CDR3 DNA sequence: TGTGCCAGCAGCTTAAATGCTGGGGGGACCAATTCACCCCTCCACTTT. This encodes CASSLNAGGTNSPLHF.

There are a few counts of this clonotype. This chain joins TRBV20-1 and TRBJ2-5; D not certain. V was trimmed by 0 bases and J by 3 bases, leaving 8 bases between them. Germline V gives CDR1 DFQATT, CDR2 SNEGSKA (reference sequence). The CDR3 runs 13 residues. The CDR3 loop reads CSARDIGKETQYF. The CDR3 bases are TGCAGTGCTAGAGATATAGGGAAAGAGACCCAGTACTTC.

This clonotype has only a few counts. The rearrangement joins TRBV27 to TRBJ1-4; tentative D call: TRBD1 (6 bases). There are 17 residues in the CDR3. Germline V gene lookup returns CDR1 MNHEY and CDR2 SMNVEV (reference sequence). Trimming took off 6 bases at V and 7 bases at J, with 24 bases between the two ends. As DNA, the CDR3 is TGTGCCAGCAGCCCCTACCCCCCCGGAAACAGGGCTGAAAAACTGTTTTTT. Its translation is CASSPYPPGNRAEKLFF.

This rearrangement joins TRBV20-1 to TRBJ1-2; D is possibly TRBD1 (5 bases). Trimming took off 3 bases at V and 7 bases at J, with 21 bases between the two ends. The CDR3 contains 15 residues. CDR1 DFQATT and CDR2 SNEGSKA come from the germline V gene (reference sequence). For the CDR3, the DNA is TGCAGTGCTAGGAAAAGTGGGACCCTCGCGGCTGGCTACACCTTC. Translating gives CSARKSGTLAAGYTF.

This clonotype occurred many times. The rearrangement joins TRBV20-1 to TRBJ2-1; D is perhaps TRBD1 (6 bases). The CDR3 length is 17 residues. CDR1 is DFQATT and CDR2 is SNEGSKA in the germline V gene (reference sequence). Between the trimmed V and J ends, which lost 1 base and 6 bases, there was a span of 22 bases. The CDR3 DNA reads as TGCAGTGCTAGAGTAGGCCAAGAGAGGGGGATGGGCAATGAGCAGTTCTTC. Its translation: CSARVGQERGMGNEQFF.

The gene calls are TRBV20-1 and TRBJ2-4; tentative D call: TRBD2 (6 bases). The end of the DNA aligns better with TRBJ2-7, so the J call may be wrong. Germline V gene lookup returns CDR1 DFQATT and CDR2 SNEGSKA (reference sequence). The CDR3 runs 15 residues. The CDR3 DNA sequence: TGCAGTGCTAGACCCTCCCTAGCGACCTCCTACGAGCAGTACTTC. The encoded protein is CSARPSLATSYEQYF.

This chain's CDR3 is CASSLSGRTGELFF. DNA for the CDR3: TGTGCCAGCAGTTTAAGTGGACGGACCGGGGAGCTGTTTTTT. V gene TRBV12-3 or TRBV12-4 combines with J gene TRBJ2-2; D remains ambiguous. The V and J ends lost 2 bases and 5 bases respectively, with 9 bases between them. There are 14 residues in the CDR3.